Listed here is a single TCR beta chain. Mismatch with germline at one junction end may stem from a read error. The sample holds other DNA sequences that translate to the same CDR3. The sample comes from a study of blood T cell repertoires in COVID-19. This CDR3 spans 16 amino acids. CDR1 and CDR2 (germline): MNHEY, SMNVEV (reference sequence). Clones were read by immunoSEQ multiplex PCR, and TCRdb kept only the in-frame ones, dropping some. Of 200,000 to 250,000 clones in the sample, 85% to 90% were seen once. The sequenced sample was peripheral blood. V is TRBV27 and J is TRBJ2-2, with 7 bases fitting TRBD2. This clonotype was obtained from a woman aged 55 to 70 with acute or convalescent COVID-19. The CDR3 region is CASSPRGAGVTGELFF. The CDR3 bases are TGTGCCAGCAGTCCCCGCGGGGCGGGAGTTACCGGGGAACTGTTTTTT.